The next 21 T cell receptor beta chains were all read from a single sample in a study of radiation and T cells in renal cell carcinoma. Time point here: blood 4 weeks post-SBRT, at nephrectomy. As for treatment: 15 Gy SBRT to primary tumor, nephrectomy 4 weeks later. Only in-frame clones appear in the TCRdb table, and some are missing; sequencing was by immunoSEQ multiplex PCR. The sample carries 120,000 to 150,000 clones, approximately 86% recorded once. The starting material was blood, obtained from a patient whose treatment included radiotherapy and nephrectomy. The receptors originated from a woman aged 50 to 65 with renal cell carcinoma.

The chain couples TRBV30 to TRBJ2-1; 9 nucleotides align to TRBD1. The CDR3 consists of 15 residues. V lost 2 bases to trimming and J lost 3 bases; unmatched junction nucleotides: 5. The V gene's germline CDR1 is GTSNPN and CDR2 SVGIG (reference sequence). The chain's CDR3 is CAWSPGTGHYNEQFF. Here the CDR3 DNA reads TGTGCCTGGAGTCCCGGGACAGGGCACTACAATGAGCAGTTCTTC.

This chain links TRBV7-9 with TRBJ2-1, with 14 nucleotides matching TRBD2. V shed 5 bases and J 8 bases; nucleotides not matched to a gene: 5. This CDR3 is built from 15 residues. Per germline, CDR1 SEHNR and CDR2 FQNEAQ (reference sequence). CDR3 bases: TGTGCCAGCAGCCCCGGACTAGCGGGAGGCTATGAGCAGTTCTTC. Residues: CASSPGLAGGYEQFF. Filled out from reference TRBV7-9 and TRBJ2-1, the complete variable domain reads DTGVSQNPRHKITKRGQNVTFRCDPISEHNRLYWYRQTLGQGPEFLTYFQNEAQLEKSRLLSDRFSAERPKGSFSTLEIQRTEQGDSAMYLCASSPGLAGGYEQFFGPGTRLTVL.

The J gene is TRBJ2-5, the V gene TRBV6-5, with D tentatively TRBD1 (6 bases). With 2 bases removed from V and 5 bases from J, the gap between germline ends came to 15 bases. Germline V CDR1 and CDR2: MNHEY, SVGAGI. The CDR3 extends over 15 amino acids. The CDR3 loop reads CASSYNPGAEETQYF. Written as DNA, the CDR3 is TGTGCCAGCAGTTACAATCCAGGGGCAGAGGAGACCCAGTACTTC.

This clone has just a few counts. The limits of the CDR3 on the DNA are not certain, so only TCRdb's listed CDR3 is given. The chain is built from TRBV7-2 and TRBJ2-4; the table calls TRBD1, which could not be checked here. The germline CDR1 and CDR2 sequences are SGHTA and FQGNSA. The CDR3 spans 13 amino acids, including both terminal residues. CDR3 sequence: CASSFGPGGIQYF.

The genes are TRBV19 and TRBJ1-3; D ambiguous. Germline values: CDR1 LNHDA, CDR2 SQIVND (reference sequence). The CDR3 covers 14 residues. Trimming cost V 2 bases and J 3 bases, with 8 bases left between them. CDR3 bases: TGTGCCAGTAGTATATCTGGGGATGGAAACACCATATATTTT. Amino acid sequence: CASSISGDGNTIYF.

The chain employs TRBV9 and TRBJ1-2; 8 positions match TRBD1. The CDR3 is 15 amino acids. Germline V gene data show CDR1 as SGDLS and CDR2 as YYNGEE. V was clipped by 5 bases and J by 8 bases; unmatched bases: 14. The CDR3 DNA reads as TGTGCCAGCAGACCAGGTCCGGGACAGGAATTCGGCTACACCTTC. As protein: CASRPGPGQEFGYTF.

V usage is TRBV5-4 and J usage is TRBJ2-7, with 7 bases fitting TRBD2. The V gene end was trimmed by 9 bases and the J gene end by 0 bases; junction bases not matched to a gene: 6. The length of the CDR3 is 13 residues. Per germline, CDR1 SGHNT and CDR2 YYREEE (reference sequence). The CDR3 coding sequence is TGTGCCACGGGGGAGGGAGTCTCCTACGAGCAGTACTTC. Translation gives CATGEGVSYEQYF.

The chain employs TRBV5-6 and TRBJ2-7, with D possibly TRBD1 on 6 matching bases. V shed 7 bases and J shed 4 bases, with 12 bases lying between them. CDR1 SGHDT and CDR2 YYEEEE come from the germline V gene. The CDR3 covers 12 residues. The CDR3 nucleotides read TGTGCCAGCCAAGCCAGGGGTTACGAGCAGTACTTC. Amino acid sequence: CASQARGYEQYF.

The chain is built from TRBV5-1 and TRBJ2-5; possible D gene TRBD2, 6 bases. The V gene's germline CDR1 is SGHRS and CDR2 YFSETQ. Trimming took 2 bases from V and 5 from J, leaving 16 bases between them. The CDR3 runs to 15 residues. The CDR3 sequence is CASSFSRLGWETQYF. In DNA, the CDR3 is TGCGCCAGCAGCTTTTCCCGACTAGGTTGGGAGACCCAGTACTTC.

The chain links TRBV11-3 to TRBJ1-1; no clear D gene. The CDR3 contains 12 residues. The germline CDR1 and CDR2 sequences are SGHNT and YENEEA. The V end lost 5 bases, the J end lost 1 base, and 5 bases lay between the germline ends. CDR3 region: CASSNRNTEAFF. The CDR3 DNA follows: TGTGCCAGCAGCAACAGGAACACTGAAGCTTTCTTT. The variable domain in full, completed from reference TRBV11-3 and TRBJ1-1, reads EAGVVQSPRYKIIEKKQPVAFWCNPISGHNTLYWYLQNLGQGPELLIRYENEEAVDDSQLPKDRFSAERLKGVDSTLKIQPAELGDSAVYLCASSNRNTEAFFGQGTRLTVV.

A word on this clone: This likely comes from a read error, as the CDR3 has no conserved phenylalanine or tryptophan at its end. The limits of the CDR3 on the DNA are not certain, so only TCRdb's listed CDR3 is given. The V call is TRBV4-3, the J call TRBJ1-2; TRBD1 reflects the table's D call only, with no check against the DNA. Germline assignment: CDR1 LGHNA and CDR2 YSLEER. The CDR3 contains 14 residues when both ends are counted. This CDR3 reads CASSQDRNPGQTLY.

V is TRBV4-3 and J is TRBJ1-1; D gene unclear. The CDR3 has 15 amino acids. V lost 0 bases to trimming and J lost 5 bases, with 13 bases between them. In germline, CDR1 is LGHNA, CDR2 YSLEER. The CDR3 DNA follows: TGCGCCAGCAGCCAAGAAGTTAACCGGTGGACTGAAGCTTTCTTT. Translation gives CASSQEVNRWTEAFF.

This chain connects TRBV27 to TRBJ2-3; TRBD2 might be the D (6 bases). This CDR3 has 14 amino acids. CDR1 is MNHEY and CDR2 is SMNVEV in the germline V gene (reference sequence). Trimming took off 11 bases at V and 3 bases at J, with 18 bases between the two ends. The CDR3 DNA is TGTGCCGCCTGGCGGGGCGCAAGGACAGATACGCAGTATTTT. It codes for CAAWRGARTDTQYF.

This sequence joins TRBV18 and TRBJ1-1; maybe TRBD1 (5 bases). This CDR3 comprises 12 residues. V lost 6 bases and J 7 bases, leaving 12 bases between the germline ends. The germline V gene encodes CDR1 KGHSH and CDR2 LQKENI. The CDR3 loop is CASSSTGDEAFF. The DNA for the CDR3 is TGTGCCAGCTCCTCGACGGGGGATGAAGCTTTCTTT.

The chain links TRBV5-1 to TRBJ2-4, with 7 bases aligning to TRBD2. The germline V gene encodes CDR1 SGHRS and CDR2 YFSETQ. This CDR3 comprises 14 residues. V was pared by 2 bases and J by 6 bases, with 5 bases of the junction left unmatched. For the CDR3, the DNA is TGCGCCAGCAGCTTATCGGGGGGTGGAAACATTCAGTACTTC. It translates to CASSLSGGGNIQYF.

This chain uses TRBV10-3 with TRBJ1-2, with D perhaps matching TRBD1 (5 bases). The CDR3 spans 13 residues. Trimming removed 0 bases at V and 7 bases at J, with 9 bases between. CDR1 and CDR2 from the germline V gene are ENHRY and SYGVKD. Here the CDR3 reads CAISESQGSGYTF. The DNA for the CDR3 is TGTGCCATCAGTGAGTCCCAGGGCTCTGGCTACACCTTC.

The rearrangement uses TRBV7-2 and TRBJ1-6, with 9 bases lining up with TRBD1. Germline V CDR1 and CDR2: SGHTA, FQGNSA. This CDR3 contains 14 residues. Losses at the gene ends were 1 base for V and 10 bases for J; bases not matched to a gene: 2. CDR3 in DNA: TGTGCCAGCAGCTTAGGGGACAGGGTATCACCCCTCCACTTT. Its translation: CASSLGDRVSPLHF. Combining the CDR3 with reference TRBV7-2 and TRBJ1-6 gives the whole variable domain GAGVSQSPSNKVTEKGKDVELRCDPISGHTALYWYRQSLGQGLEFLIYFQGNSAPDKSGLPSDRFSAERTGGSVSTLTIQRTQQEDSAVYLCASSLGDRVSPLHFGNGTRLTVT.

The genes are TRBV19 and TRBJ2-2, with 9 bases identical to TRBD1. This CDR3 is built from 14 residues. V trimming: 6 bases; J trimming: 3 bases; junction bases outside the gene matches: 2. Germline V gene sequence: CDR1 LNHDA, CDR2 SQIVND (reference sequence). The CDR3 DNA reads TGTGCCAGTAGGACAGGGGGTGACACCGGGGAGCTGTTTTTT. It is translated as CASRTGGDTGELFF.

This rearrangement joins TRBV5-1 to TRBJ1-4; D may be TRBD1 (5 bases). Trimming pared 0 bases from V and 3 bases from J, leaving 12 bases between. This CDR3 has 16 residues. CDR1 is SGHRS, CDR2 YFSETQ, per germline. CDR3 sequence reads: CASSLDPGGSNEKLFF. DNA for the CDR3: TGCGCCAGCAGCTTGGACCCGGGGGGGTCTAATGAAAAACTGTTTTTT.

In its sample, this clone was seen a few times. The chain is built from TRBV7-2 and TRBJ2-5; 11 nucleotides align to TRBD2. This CDR3 has 14 residues. CDR1 SGHTA and CDR2 FQGNSA come from the germline V gene. V lost 5 bases and J lost 3; bases outside the gene matches: 2. The CDR3 region has the DNA TGTGCCAGCAGCCCGACTAGCGGGGAAGAGACCCAGTACTTC. Translating gives CASSPTSGEETQYF. Complete variable domain (other parts from reference TRBV7-2 and TRBJ2-5): GAGVSQSPSNKVTEKGKDVELRCDPISGHTALYWYRQSLGQGLEFLIYFQGNSAPDKSGLPSDRFSAERTGGSVSTLTIQRTQQEDSAVYLCASSPTSGEETQYFGPGTRLLVL.

This rearrangement joins TRBV23-1 to TRBJ2-4; D perhaps matches TRBD2 (6 bases). TRBV23-1 is assigned to the ORF class and has an uncertain function. V lost 3 bases and J 0 bases, leaving 24 bases between the germline ends. The CDR3 totals 20 residues. DNA of the CDR3: TGCGCCAGCAGTCAGGGGGGACCCATTGGCGTGGGTCTAGCCAAAAACATTCAGTACTTC. It codes for CASSQGGPIGVGLAKNIQYF.